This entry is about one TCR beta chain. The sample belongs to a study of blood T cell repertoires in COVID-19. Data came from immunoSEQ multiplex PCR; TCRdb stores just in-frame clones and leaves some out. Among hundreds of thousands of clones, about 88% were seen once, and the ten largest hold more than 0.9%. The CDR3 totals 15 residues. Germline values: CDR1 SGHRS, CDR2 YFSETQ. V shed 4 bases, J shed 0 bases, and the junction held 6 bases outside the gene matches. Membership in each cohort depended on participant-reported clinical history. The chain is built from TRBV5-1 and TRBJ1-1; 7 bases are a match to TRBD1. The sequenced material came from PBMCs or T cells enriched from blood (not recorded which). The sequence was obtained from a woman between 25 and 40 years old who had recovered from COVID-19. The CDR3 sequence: CASSRAGTVNTEAFF. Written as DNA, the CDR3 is TGCGCCAGCAGCAGAGCCGGGACAGTGAACACTGAAGCTTTCTTT. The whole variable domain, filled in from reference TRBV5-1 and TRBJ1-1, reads KAGVTQTPRYLIKTRGQQVTLSCSPISGHRSVSWYQQTPGQGLQFLFEYFSETQRNKGNFPGRFSGRQFSNSRSEMNVSTLELGDSALYLCASSRAGTVNTEAFFGQGTRLTVV.